The 20 T cell receptor beta chains below all came from one sample that was sequenced in a study of cytomegalovirus exposure and HLA in healthy donors. The assay was immunoSEQ multiplex PCR, and TCRdb's table has in-frame clones only and misses some. This sample yields roughly 270,000 clones, of which roughly 88% are seen a single time; approximately 0.9% belongs to the top ten. The specimen was PBMCs. The receptors were sampled from a woman aged 18 to 35 in good health and CMV-seronegative.

Regarding this clone: Other DNA variants within this sample encode the same CDR3. The chain is built from TRBV6-5 and TRBJ2-3, with D perhaps TRBD2 (5 bases). This CDR3 comprises 12 residues. Germline V gene lookup returns CDR1 MNHEY and CDR2 SVGAGI. V was shortened by 5 bases and J by 6 bases, with 9 bases between the two germline ends. CDR3 region: CASSHRGDTQYF. The CDR3 DNA reads TGTGCCAGCAGTCACCGAGGGGATACGCAGTATTTT.

The V and J genes are TRBV7-2 and TRBJ2-7, with 9 bases matching TRBD2. This CDR3 is 15 amino acids long. Trimming at V came to 7 bases and at J to 2 bases, leaving 9 bases not matched to a gene. Germline V gene sequence: CDR1 SGHTA, CDR2 FQGNSA. CDR3 in DNA: TGTGCCAGCACCGATACAGCGGGAGGAGCCTACGAGCAGTACTTC. Protein: CASTDTAGGAYEQYF.

The chain carries TRBV28 and TRBJ2-2; D possibly corresponds to TRBD2 (5 bases). Germline lookup yields CDR1 MDHEN and CDR2 SYDVKM. CDR3 size: 18 residues. V was trimmed by 2 bases and J by 2 bases, leaving 18 bases between them. The CDR3 is CASSLGSLSYRNTGELFF. In DNA form, the CDR3 reads TGTGCCAGCAGTTTAGGGAGTCTTAGCTATAGAAACACCGGGGAGCTGTTTTTT.

This clone showed up just a few times. The chain links TRBV6-4 to TRBJ2-1; D is uncertain. Between the trimmed V and J ends, which lost 0 bases and 9 bases, there was a span of 12 bases. The V gene's germline CDR1 is MRHNA and CDR2 SNTAGT. The length of the CDR3 is 14 residues. CDR3 sequence (DNA): TGTGCCAGCAGTGACTCGGATCTAGTCAGTGAGCAGTTCTTC. Its protein is CASSDSDLVSEQFF.

This chain links TRBV4-1 with TRBJ2-7; possible D gene TRBD1, 5 bases. This CDR3 spans 14 amino acids. Trimming cost V 1 base and J 3 bases, with 10 bases left between them. The germline CDR1 and CDR2 sequences are MGHRA and YSYEKL. Here the CDR3 DNA reads TGCGCCAGCAGCCAAGGGGGCCCTTACTACGAGCAGTACTTC. This codes for CASSQGGPYYEQYF.

CDR3 region: CASSERDRRYEQFF. For the CDR3, the DNA is TGTGCCAGCAGTGAAAGGGACAGGCGATATGAGCAGTTCTTC. The chain carries TRBV6-1 and TRBJ2-1, with TRBD1 matching over 8 bases. This CDR3 spans 14 amino acids. The germline gives CDR1 MNHNS, CDR2 SASEGT. The ends lost 2 bases at V and 8 bases at J; junction bases unmatched: 5.

This rearrangement joins TRBV6-1 to TRBJ1-1; D possibly corresponds to TRBD1 (5 bases). The V gene's germline CDR1 is MNHNS and CDR2 SASEGT. The CDR3 is made up of 14 amino acids. The germline V and J ends were trimmed by 6 bases and 4 bases, with 15 bases remaining between them. CDR3 nucleotide sequence: TGTGCCAGCAGACAATCCGGGGGTTTCACTGAAGCTTTCTTT. Amino acids: CASRQSGGFTEAFF.

The V and J genes are TRBV6-5 and TRBJ1-4; 11 positions agree with TRBD1. Germline lookup yields CDR1 MNHEY and CDR2 SVGAGI. V lost 6 bases to trimming and J lost 7 bases; unmatched junction nucleotides: 4. This CDR3 is built from 14 residues. CDR3 coding DNA: TGTGCCAGCAGCCTCGGACAGGGGGCTGAAAAACTGTTTTTT. Its protein product is CASSLGQGAEKLFF.

This clone was picked up a small number of times. The chain couples TRBV29-1 to TRBJ1-2; TRBD1 might be the D (6 bases). V gave up 5 bases and J gave up 8 bases, with 12 bases separating them. This CDR3 is 11 amino acids long. Germline V gene sequence: CDR1 SQVTM, CDR2 ANQGSEA. The CDR3 DNA is TGCAGCGTTAGACAGGCTGGAGGCTACACCTTC. Its protein product is CSVRQAGGYTF.

This sequence joins TRBV13 and TRBJ1-1; TRBD1 matches 9 bases. V trimming: 6 bases; J trimming: 4 bases; junction bases outside the gene matches: 9. Germline lookup yields CDR1 PRHDT and CDR2 FYEKMQ (reference sequence). This CDR3 comprises 15 residues. CDR3 DNA: TGTGCCAGCAGGGGGCCACAGGGGGCTGGCACTGAAGCTTTCTTT. Translating gives CASRGPQGAGTEAFF.

This clone was seen just once. The chain recombines TRBV30 with TRBJ1-4, with 7 bases lining up with TRBD1. Unmatched junction bases numbered 16, after V lost 4 bases and J lost 8 bases. Germline V gene sequence: CDR1 GTSNPN, CDR2 SVGIG (reference sequence). This CDR3 is built from 16 residues. The CDR3, as DNA: TGTGCCTGGAACGAACAAAGGACAGGAGGAAGAGAAAAACTGTTTTTT. Translated, it gives CAWNEQRTGGREKLFF.

The V gene is TRBV5-1, the J gene TRBJ2-1, with 10 nucleotides matching TRBD2. Germline-derived CDR1 and CDR2 are SGHRS and YFSETQ. The J segment lost 7 bases and the V segment lost 7 bases, leaving 20 bases of the junction unmatched. The CDR3 sequence is 18 residues long. Here the CDR3 DNA reads TGCGCCAGCGCGATGGGGGGGTCTAGCGGGAGTTCTCGAAATGAGCAGTTCTTC. Translated: CASAMGGSSGSSRNEQFF.

V is TRBV7-9 and J is TRBJ2-7, with 7 bases matching TRBD2. V shed 5 bases and J 3 bases; nucleotides not matched to a gene: 7. Per the germline V gene, CDR1 is SEHNR and CDR2 is FQNEAQ (reference sequence). This CDR3 spans 14 amino acids. The CDR3 spells CASSQGLVGYEQYF. The CDR3 DNA reads as TGTGCCAGCAGCCAAGGACTAGTCGGCTACGAGCAGTACTTC. Complete variable domain (other parts from reference TRBV7-9 and TRBJ2-7): DTGVSQNPRHKITKRGQNVTFRCDPISEHNRLYWYRQTLGQGPEFLTYFQNEAQLEKSRLLSDRFSAERPKGSFSTLEIQRTEQGDSAMYLCASSQGLVGYEQYFGPGTRLTVT.

The chain couples TRBV15 to TRBJ1-5; 7 bases line up with TRBD1. Germline CDR1 LNHNV, CDR2 YYDKDF (reference sequence). The junction had 10 bases not matched to a gene; V was cut back by 7 bases and J by 4 bases. This CDR3 has 15 residues. The CDR3 nucleotides read TGTGCCACCAATACAGGGGACGGCTTGAATCAGCCCCAGCATTTT. As protein: CATNTGDGLNQPQHF.

V gene TRBV28 combines with J gene TRBJ1-2; the match to TRBD1 covers 7 bases. Looked up from germline, CDR1 is MDHEN and CDR2 is SYDVKM. V shed 6 bases and J 2 bases; nucleotides not matched to a gene: 15. This CDR3 is 17 amino acids long. DNA of the CDR3: TGTGCCAGCAGCCGTGTTGGGGACAGTCCTCCAAACTATGGCTACACCTTC. It yields the protein CASSRVGDSPPNYGYTF.

The chain couples TRBV28 to TRBJ2-7, with 8 positions matching TRBD2. Germline CDR1 is MDHEN and CDR2 is SYDVKM. The CDR3 consists of 16 residues. The V segment lost 6 bases and the J segment 4 bases; nucleotides outside the gene matches: 14. CDR3 residues: CASSPRGAGGVYEQYF. In DNA, the CDR3 is TGTGCCAGCAGCCCCCGTGGGGCGGGAGGTGTTTACGAGCAGTACTTC.

The rearrangement links TRBV28 to TRBJ2-7; a weak D match, TRBD1 (6 bases). Per germline, CDR1 MDHEN and CDR2 SYDVKM. The V and J ends lost 5 bases and 3 bases respectively, with 14 bases between them. The CDR3 is 14 residues long. CDR3 sequence: CASSQAGQHYEQYF. DNA of the CDR3: TGTGCCAGCAGTCAAGCCGGACAGCACTACGAGCAGTACTTC.

The DNA for the CDR3 is TGTGCCAGCTCACCTTCAAGCGGGGGGACCTACGAGCAGTACTTC. It codes for CASSPSSGGTYEQYF. The chain carries TRBV18 and TRBJ2-7, with 9 bases that match TRBD2. V was pared by 3 bases and J by 2 bases, with 5 bases of the junction left unmatched. The CDR3 is 15 amino acids. CDR1 and CDR2 from the germline V gene are KGHSH and LQKENI.

This clone has a single count. The chain is built from TRBV19 and TRBJ2-1, with D unclear. Trimming cost V 6 bases and J 5 bases, with 14 bases left between them. The germline CDR1 and CDR2 sequences are LNHDA and SQIVND (reference sequence). The CDR3 is 14 residues long. The CDR3 bases are TGTGCCAGTAGCCCAGGTCCGGTAAACAATGAGCAGTTCTTC. It translates to CASSPGPVNNEQFF.

J is TRBJ2-1 and V is TRBV13; TRBD1 matches 11 bases. The CDR3 is made up of 18 amino acids. V lost 5 bases, J lost 4 bases, and 13 bases stayed unmatched. Per the germline V gene, CDR1 is PRHDT and CDR2 is FYEKMQ (reference sequence). The CDR3 sequence is CASSRPLSGTGGYNEQFF. CDR3 in DNA: TGTGCCAGCAGCCGACCCCTCTCCGGGACAGGGGGATACAATGAGCAGTTCTTC.